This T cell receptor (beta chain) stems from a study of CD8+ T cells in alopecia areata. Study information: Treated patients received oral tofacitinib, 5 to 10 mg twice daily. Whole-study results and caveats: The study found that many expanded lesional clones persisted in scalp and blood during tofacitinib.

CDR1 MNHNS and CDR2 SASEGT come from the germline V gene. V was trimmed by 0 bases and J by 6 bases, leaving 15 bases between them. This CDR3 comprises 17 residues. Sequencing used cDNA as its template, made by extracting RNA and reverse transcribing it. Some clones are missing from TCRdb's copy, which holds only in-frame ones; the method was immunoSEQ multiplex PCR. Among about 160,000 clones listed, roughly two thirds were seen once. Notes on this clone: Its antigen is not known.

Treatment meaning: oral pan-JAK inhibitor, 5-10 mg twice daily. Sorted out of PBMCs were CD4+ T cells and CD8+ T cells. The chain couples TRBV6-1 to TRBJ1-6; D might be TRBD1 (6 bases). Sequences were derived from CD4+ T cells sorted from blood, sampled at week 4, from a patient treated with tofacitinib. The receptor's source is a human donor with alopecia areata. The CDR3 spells CASSEATGMDGNSPLHF. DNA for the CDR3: TGTGCCAGCAGTGAAGCGACAGGAATGGACGGTAATTCACCCCTCCACTTT.